The next 25 T cell receptor beta chains were all read from a single sample in a study of blood T cell repertoires in COVID-19. TCRdb's copy holds only in-frame clones and misses some; the assay was immunoSEQ multiplex PCR. The table lists 120,000 or so clones, roughly 76% of them singletons. The source material was peripheral blood. The receptors come from a woman aged 55-70 years with acute or convalescent COVID-19.

V gene TRBV30 combines with J gene TRBJ1-5; no definite D call. The CDR3 spans 13 residues. In germline, CDR1 is GTSNPN, CDR2 SVGIG (reference sequence). Trimming shortened V by 3 bases and J by 3 bases, and 9 bases separated the two germline ends. The CDR3 bases are TGTGCCTGGAGCACACAGAACAATCAGCCCCAGCATTTT. Translated: CAWSTQNNQPQHF.

The chain links TRBV5-4 to TRBJ2-7; 7 positions match TRBD1. Germline CDR1 SGHNT, CDR2 YYREEE (reference sequence). J lost 3 bases, V lost 2 bases, and 5 bases had no gene match. The CDR3 loop spans 14 amino acids. This chain's CDR3 is CASSLQGTNYEQYF. DNA of the CDR3: TGTGCCAGCAGCTTACAGGGGACGAACTACGAGCAGTACTTC.

V gene TRBV2 combines with J gene TRBJ2-3, with 9 bases lining up with TRBD2. J was trimmed by 4 bases and V by 6 bases; bases with no gene match: 17. The CDR3 is 18 residues long. The germline CDR1 and CDR2 sequences are SNHLY and FYNNEI. The CDR3 loop is CASRSSGGLERGADTQYF. The CDR3 DNA reads as TGTGCCAGCAGGAGTAGCGGGGGCCTTGAAAGAGGGGCAGATACGCAGTATTTT.

The chain has TRBV27 and TRBJ1-5; 8 bases align to TRBD1. The junction had 5 bases not matched to a gene; V was cut back by 6 bases and J by 7 bases. This CDR3 has 13 amino acids. The germline V gene encodes CDR1 MNHEY and CDR2 SMNVEV (reference sequence). The CDR3 DNA reads TGTGCCAGCAGGCAGACAGGGGCCCAGCCCCAGCATTTT. The encoded protein is CASRQTGAQPQHF.

The J gene is TRBJ2-1, the V gene TRBV5-1, with D perhaps matching TRBD1 (5 bases). With 4 bases removed from V and 12 bases from J, the gap between germline ends came to 17 bases. Germline V lookup: CDR1 SGHRS, CDR2 YFSETQ. The CDR3 is made up of 13 amino acids. This CDR3 is CASSVETGTGQFF. Here the CDR3 DNA reads TGCGCCAGCAGCGTAGAAACAGGTACGGGGCAGTTCTTC.

This chain uses TRBV7-8 with TRBJ1-2; possible D gene TRBD1, 5 bases. The V gene's germline CDR1 is SGHVS and CDR2 FQNEAQ. The CDR3 runs to 13 residues. Trimming removed 2 bases from V and 3 bases from J, with 7 bases in between. The CDR3 DNA sequence: TGTGCCAGCAGCTTACGACAGCACTATGGCTACACCTTC. This encodes CASSLRQHYGYTF.

The CDR3 sequence is CASGQGSNQPQHF. Here the CDR3 DNA reads TGTGCCAGTGGACAGGGTAGCAATCAGCCCCAGCATTTT. The chain joins TRBV25-1 to TRBJ1-5; TRBD1 matches 8 bases. CDR1 MGHDK and CDR2 SYGVNS come from the germline V gene. V lost 9 bases, J lost 0 bases, and 1 base stayed unmatched. The CDR3 has 13 residues. Supplemented by reference TRBV25-1 and TRBJ1-5, the full variable domain reads EADIYQTPRYLVIGTGKKITLECSQTMGHDKMYWYQQDPGMELHLIHYSYGVNSTEKGDLSSESTVSRIRTEHFPLTLESARPSHTSQYLCASGQGSNQPQHFGDGTRLSIL.

This clone showed up just a few times. In this CDR3 the conserved last residue, phenylalanine or tryptophan, is missing, so a read error is likely. No DNA is shown, since the ends of the CDR3 on it are uncertain; the CDR3 is the one TCRdb lists. This CDR3 is CASSLGGRTSGDI. The chain employs TRBV7-2 and TRBJ2-3; TRBD2 is taken as the D call from the table, unchecked against the DNA. The CDR3 sequence runs 13 residues, both termini included. Germline CDR1 and CDR2: SGHTA and FQGNSA.

The chain links TRBV9 to TRBJ2-2, with D hard to call. From germline, CDR1 is SGDLS and CDR2 YYNGEE. V gave up 0 bases and J gave up 0 bases, with 6 bases separating them. The CDR3 is 15 amino acids. The CDR3 nucleotides are TGTGCCAGCAGCGTAGGTCCCGCGAACACCGGGGAGCTGTTTTTT. As protein: CASSVGPANTGELFF.

The V call is TRBV7-2, the J call TRBJ1-5, with 11 positions matching TRBD1. The length of the CDR3 is 16 residues. V trimming: 3 bases; J trimming: 7 bases; junction bases outside the gene matches: 8. From germline, CDR1 is SGHTA and CDR2 FQGNSA. The CDR3 spells CASSLGGQGVGQPQHF. Written as DNA, the CDR3 is TGTGCCAGCAGCTTGGGGGGACAGGGGGTAGGACAGCCCCAGCATTTT.

In this sample, this clone turned up a few times. The chain recombines TRBV9 with TRBJ2-6, with D perhaps TRBD1 (5 bases). CDR3 length: 14 residues. V was cut by 4 bases and J by 3 bases, with 8 bases left in between. Per germline, CDR1 SGDLS and CDR2 YYNGEE. CDR3 protein: CASSTGFGANVLTF. The CDR3 DNA follows: TGTGCCAGCAGCACAGGTTTTGGGGCCAACGTCCTGACTTTC.

The chain combines TRBV21-1 with TRBJ2-2; the table's TRBD2 call for D was not verified on the DNA. TRBV21-1 is labeled a pseudogene. The CDR3 totals 14 residues. CDR3 amino acids: CASTILHAAGELFF. The DNA of the CDR3 is TGTGCCAGCACTATTCTTCACGCCGCCGGGGAGCTGTTTTTT.

This chain connects TRBV18 to TRBJ1-1, with a possible D match to TRBD1 (6 bases). With 4 bases removed from V and 3 bases from J, the gap between germline ends came to 18 bases. CDR3 length: 16 residues. Germline lookup yields CDR1 KGHSH and CDR2 LQKENI. CDR3 loop: CASSRLRGARDTEAFF. The DNA for the CDR3 is TGTGCCAGCTCACGCCTACGGGGGGCTAGGGACACTGAAGCTTTCTTT.

The V and J genes are TRBV30 and TRBJ2-1; D possibly corresponds to TRBD2 (6 bases). The CDR3 extends over 14 amino acids. Between the trimmed V and J ends, which lost 2 bases and 2 bases, there was a span of 10 bases. Germline assignment: CDR1 GTSNPN and CDR2 SVGIG (reference sequence). CDR3 loop: CAWSPGGAYNEQFF. The CDR3 DNA sequence: TGTGCCTGGAGTCCAGGAGGGGCCTACAATGAGCAGTTCTTC.

The chain employs TRBV5-4 and TRBJ2-5, with 7 bases aligning to TRBD1. CDR3 size: 16 residues. Per germline, CDR1 SGHNT and CDR2 YYREEE (reference sequence). The V and J ends lost 0 bases and 1 base, in that order; junction bases with no gene match: 6. The CDR3 region has the DNA TGTGCCAGCAGCTTGGGACAGGGCTTCTCCCAAGAGACCCAGTACTTC. As protein: CASSLGQGFSQETQYF. Complete variable domain (other parts from reference TRBV5-4 and TRBJ2-5): ETGVTQSPTHLIKTRGQQVTLRCSSQSGHNTVSWYQQALGQGPQFIFQYYREEENGRGNFPPRFSGLQFPNYSSELNVNALELDDSALYLCASSLGQGFSQETQYFGPGTRLLVL.

The chain is built from TRBV4-1 and TRBJ2-6; 8 nucleotides match TRBD2. CDR1 MGHRA and CDR2 YSYEKL come from the germline V gene. The CDR3 covers 19 residues. V lost 1 base, J lost 0 bases, and 8 bases stayed unmatched. CDR3 sequence reads: CASSQARGGLPSGANVLTF. As DNA, the CDR3 is TGCGCCAGCAGCCAAGCTCGGGGGGGGCTTCCCTCTGGGGCCAACGTCCTGACTTTC.

The rearrangement links TRBV27 to TRBJ1-1, with a possible D match to TRBD1 (6 bases). Germline-derived CDR1 and CDR2 are MNHEY and SMNVEV (reference sequence). Between the trimmed V and J ends, which lost 6 bases and 4 bases, there was a span of 15 bases. The CDR3 totals 14 residues. The CDR3 DNA reads TGTGCCAGCAGATTCCGGGACACCTTCACTGAAGCTTTCTTT. Residues: CASRFRDTFTEAFF.

The chain is built from TRBV5-1 and TRBJ2-2; TRBD1 might be the D (5 bases). V shed 4 bases and J shed 1 base, with 14 bases lying between them. CDR1 SGHRS and CDR2 YFSETQ come from the germline V gene. The CDR3 has 16 residues. The CDR3 coding sequence is TGCGCCAGCAGCAGGATCTTACAGGTGAACACCGGGGAGCTGTTTTTT. Protein product: CASSRILQVNTGELFF.

This clone was counted a few times. The chain is built from TRBV11-2 and TRBJ1-4; D not certain. Germline V gene data show CDR1 as SGHAT and CDR2 as FQNNGV. Trimming pared 3 bases from V and 12 bases from J, leaving 14 bases between. This CDR3 has 13 residues. CDR3 region: CASSFPPGSELFF. The CDR3 DNA reads TGTGCCAGCAGCTTTCCCCCGGGATCGGAACTGTTTTTT.

V usage is TRBV2 and J usage is TRBJ2-5; D is unclear. This CDR3 contains 13 residues. Deletions cut 2 bases from V and 6 bases from J, with 10 bases between. Germline CDR1 and CDR2: SNHLY and FYNNEI. DNA of the CDR3: TGTGCCAGCAGTGAAATCTCCAGGCAGACCCAGTACTTC. This gives the protein CASSEISRQTQYF.

In this sample, this clone turned up once. V usage is TRBV30 and J usage is TRBJ1-5, with D possibly matching TRBD1 (6 bases). The CDR3 sequence is 15 residues long. Germline CDR1 and CDR2: GTSNPN and SVGIG (reference sequence). V gave up 0 bases and J gave up 1 base, with 10 bases separating them. This CDR3 is CAWSVAGASNQPQHF. In DNA form, the CDR3 reads TGTGCCTGGAGTGTAGCAGGGGCAAGCAATCAGCCCCAGCATTTT.

The chain joins TRBV27 to TRBJ2-1; weak D call: TRBD2 (6 bases). This CDR3 contains 15 residues. Trimming took 6 bases from V and 9 from J, leaving 21 bases between them. Per the germline V gene, CDR1 is MNHEY and CDR2 is SMNVEV (reference sequence). The CDR3 DNA reads as TGTGCCAGCAGGCCTGGGACTCCCGCTTTTGGTGAGCAGTTCTTC. It encodes CASRPGTPAFGEQFF.

The V and J genes are TRBV3-1 (or the pseudogene TRBV3-2) and TRBJ1-1; TRBD1 matches 8 bases. Trimming removed 3 bases from V and 3 bases from J; junction bases left unmatched: 9. This CDR3 is 16 amino acids long. Germline V gives CDR1 LGHDT, CDR2 YNNKEL (reference sequence). CDR3 DNA sequence: TGTGCCAGCAGCCACGGACAGGGTTCTTTGCACACTGAAGCTTTCTTT. As protein: CASSHGQGSLHTEAFF.

The chain joins TRBV5-4 to TRBJ1-1; the match to TRBD1 covers 7 bases. Germline assignment: CDR1 SGHNT and CDR2 YYREEE (reference sequence). Trimming at V came to 9 bases and at J to 4 bases, leaving 15 bases not matched to a gene. This CDR3 is built from 15 residues. CDR3 in DNA: TGTGCCACCCAGCCCCCATTTTCAGGGGGCACTGAAGCTTTCTTT. This gives the protein CATQPPFSGGTEAFF.

V and J are TRBV18 and TRBJ1-1; unclear D gene. CDR3 length: 12 residues. Trimming removed 6 bases from V and 2 bases from J, with 7 bases in between. CDR1 is KGHSH, CDR2 LQKENI, per germline. The CDR3 region is CASSHSNTEAFF. CDR3 coding DNA: TGTGCCAGCTCTCACAGTAACACTGAAGCTTTCTTT. Variable domain in full (rest from reference TRBV18 and TRBJ1-1): NAGVMQNPRHLVRRRGQEARLRCSPMKGHSHVYWYRQLPEEGLKFMVYLQKENIIDESGMPKERFSAEFPKEGPSILRIQQVVRGDSAAYFCASSHSNTEAFFGQGTRLTVV.